This passage covers 12 T cell receptor beta chains from one sample sequenced in a study of OX40 agonist ivuxolimab in advanced cancers. Sequencing was performed with immunoSEQ multiplex PCR; in TCRdb, only in-frame clones are kept and a portion is missing. The data show roughly 6,700 clones, 70% to 80% seen once. The sequencing used CD4+ or CD8+ T cells sorted from blood, collected in a trial of the OX40 agonist ivuxolimab. The receptors were gathered from an adult with an advanced solid tumor such as melanoma, head and neck, liver or kidney cancer.

This clone was counted at least ten times. The chain carries TRBV29-1 and TRBJ2-7; TRBD1 is a possible D gene (6 bases). Between the trimmed V and J ends, which lost 6 bases and 5 bases, there was a span of 20 bases. The CDR3 is 14 residues long. Germline assignment: CDR1 SQVTM and CDR2 ANQGSEA. CDR3 bases: TGCAGCGTAATATACAGGGATATTTCAAACGAGCAGTACTTC. Its protein is CSVIYRDISNEQYF.

This clone was counted ten times or more. The V gene is TRBV6-1, the J gene TRBJ1-5, with 7 bases identical to TRBD1. Trimming took 6 bases from V and 3 from J; bases not matched to a gene: 8. CDR3 size: 15 residues. Germline V gives CDR1 MNHNS, CDR2 SASEGT. CDR3 amino acids: CASRESTGTNQPQHF. The CDR3 DNA follows: TGTGCCAGCAGGGAGTCGACAGGGACCAATCAGCCCCAGCATTTT.

Only one count was recorded for this clone. This chain uses TRBV5-5 with TRBJ1-2; TRBD1 matches 9 bases. The CDR3 length is 14 residues. In germline, CDR1 is SGHKS, CDR2 YYEKEE (reference sequence). Trimming took 4 bases from V and 6 from J; bases not matched to a gene: 7. The CDR3 bases are TGTGCCAGCAGCAAGGGACAGGGAGTGGATGGCTACACCTTC. Protein: CASSKGQGVDGYTF. The full variable domain, with the rest looked up from reference TRBV5-5 and TRBJ1-2, is DAGVTQSPTHLIKTRGQQVTLRCSPISGHKSVSWYQQVLGQGPQFIFQYYEKEERGRGNFPDRFSARQFPNYSSELNVNALLLGDSALYLCASSKGQGVDGYTFGSGTRLTVV.

The J gene is TRBJ2-7, the V gene TRBV7-9; D could derive from TRBD1 or TRBD2 (5 bases each). The CDR3 is 15 amino acids. CDR1 is SEHNR and CDR2 is FQNEAQ in the germline V gene (reference sequence). Trimming pared 1 base from V and 5 bases from J, leaving 15 bases between. CDR3 amino acids: CASSLGGLGAHEQYF. The DNA for the CDR3 is TGTGCCAGCAGCTTAGGGGGGTTAGGCGCCCACGAGCAGTACTTC.

The rearrangement uses TRBV9 and TRBJ1-1; D gene ambiguous. The V gene's germline CDR1 is SGDLS and CDR2 YYNGEE. The CDR3 has 17 amino acids. Trimming cost V 4 bases and J 1 base, with 20 bases left between them. CDR3 sequence reads: CASSPYTPTDWNTEAFF. CDR3 in DNA: TGTGCCAGCAGCCCCTATACCCCTACAGATTGGAACACTGAAGCTTTCTTT.

The chain joins TRBV6-1 to TRBJ2-7, with D perhaps TRBD1 (6 bases). From germline, CDR1 is MNHNS and CDR2 SASEGT. The CDR3 runs to 15 residues. V was cut by 10 bases and J by 0 bases, with 19 bases left in between. The CDR3 region has the DNA TGTGCCACCAGGGGCCTGCTTTCCCACTCCTACGAGCAGTACTTC. Its protein is CATRGLLSHSYEQYF.

The gene calls are TRBV6-5 and TRBJ1-4; D remains ambiguous. The germline V gene encodes CDR1 MNHEY and CDR2 SVGAGI. The CDR3 sequence is 14 residues long. The V and J ends lost 5 bases and 0 bases respectively, with 7 bases between them. The CDR3 protein is CASSHRPTNEKLFF. CDR3 nucleotide sequence: TGTGCCAGCAGTCACAGACCAACTAATGAAAAACTGTTTTTT.

V gene TRBV11-2 combines with J gene TRBJ2-3; D unresolved. Deletions cut 1 base from V and 6 bases from J, with 2 bases between. The CDR3 is 11 amino acids. In germline, CDR1 is SGHAT, CDR2 FQNNGV. The CDR3 here is CASSLGDTQYF. The CDR3 DNA is TGTGCCAGCAGCTTAGGCGATACGCAGTATTTT.

This chain joins TRBV7-8 and TRBJ2-5, with D maybe TRBD2 (5 bases). Germline values: CDR1 SGHVS, CDR2 FQNEAQ. The CDR3 consists of 14 residues. V was clipped by 1 base and J by 2 bases, with 8 bases between them. CDR3 protein: CASSLGGNQETQYF. CDR3 DNA: TGTGCCAGCAGCTTAGGAGGGAATCAAGAGACCCAGTACTTC.

This clone was counted only a few times. The V call is TRBV7-2, the J call TRBJ2-3; no firm D call. Trimming removed 0 bases at V and 0 bases at J, with 4 bases between. CDR1 is SGHTA and CDR2 is FQGNSA in the germline V gene. The CDR3 totals 14 residues. CDR3 nucleotides: TGTGCCAGCAGCTTAGCGGGTAGCACAGATACGCAGTATTTT. Protein sequence: CASSLAGSTDTQYF.

The chain carries TRBV10-3 and TRBJ2-1; 7 bases agree with TRBD1. V shed 10 bases, J shed 8 bases, and the junction held 2 bases outside the gene matches. Germline V gene data show CDR1 as ENHRY and CDR2 as SYGVKD. This CDR3 is 10 amino acids long. The CDR3 loop reads CATQGDEQFF. The CDR3 DNA is TGTGCCACCCAGGGGGATGAGCAGTTCTTC.

This rearrangement joins TRBV5-1 to TRBJ2-5; D not resolved. The CDR3 totals 13 residues. Germline values: CDR1 SGHRS, CDR2 YFSETQ. Trimming cost V 1 base and J 5 bases, with 9 bases left between them. The CDR3 region is CASSLYTLETQYF. CDR3 DNA sequence: TGCGCCAGCAGCTTGTATACGCTGGAGACCCAGTACTTC.